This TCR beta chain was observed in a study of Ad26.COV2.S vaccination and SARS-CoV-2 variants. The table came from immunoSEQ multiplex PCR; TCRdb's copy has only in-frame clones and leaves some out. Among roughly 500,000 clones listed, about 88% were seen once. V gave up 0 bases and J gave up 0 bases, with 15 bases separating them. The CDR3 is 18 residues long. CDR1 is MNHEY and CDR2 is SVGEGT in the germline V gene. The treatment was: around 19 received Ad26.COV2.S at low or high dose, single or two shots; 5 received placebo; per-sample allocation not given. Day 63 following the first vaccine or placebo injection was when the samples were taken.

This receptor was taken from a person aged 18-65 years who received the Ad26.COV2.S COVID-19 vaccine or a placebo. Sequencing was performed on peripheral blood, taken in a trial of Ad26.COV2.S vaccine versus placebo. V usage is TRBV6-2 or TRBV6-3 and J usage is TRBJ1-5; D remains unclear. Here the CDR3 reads CASSYSGRETHSNQPQHF. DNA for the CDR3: TGTGCCAGCAGTTACTCGGGGAGGGAAACCCATAGCAATCAGCCCCAGCATTTT.